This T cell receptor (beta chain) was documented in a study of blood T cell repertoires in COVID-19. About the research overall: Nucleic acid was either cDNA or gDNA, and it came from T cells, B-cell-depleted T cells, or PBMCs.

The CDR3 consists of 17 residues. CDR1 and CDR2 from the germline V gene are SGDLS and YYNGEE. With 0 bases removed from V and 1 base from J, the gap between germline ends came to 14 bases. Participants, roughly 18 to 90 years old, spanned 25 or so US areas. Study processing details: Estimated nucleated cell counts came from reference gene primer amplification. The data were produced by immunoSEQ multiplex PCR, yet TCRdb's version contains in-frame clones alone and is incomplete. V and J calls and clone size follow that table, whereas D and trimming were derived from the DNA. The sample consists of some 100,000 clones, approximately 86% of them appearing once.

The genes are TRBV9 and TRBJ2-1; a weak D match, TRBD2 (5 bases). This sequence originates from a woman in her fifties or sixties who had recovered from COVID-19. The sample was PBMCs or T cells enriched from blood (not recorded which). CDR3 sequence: CASSVGLISGSYNEQFF. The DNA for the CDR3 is TGTGCCAGCAGCGTAGGGTTGATTTCGGGATCCTACAATGAGCAGTTCTTC.